This TCR beta chain emerged from a study of OX40 agonist ivuxolimab in advanced cancers. Looking at the study overall: Patients received ivuxolimab, an agonistic anti-OX40 (CD134) antibody. Hepatocellular carcinoma, melanoma, renal cell or head and neck cancer occurred in dose-escalation patients. Partial responses, seen in three patients, involved one hepatocellular carcinoma and two cutaneous melanomas.

Generated by immunoSEQ multiplex PCR, the TCRdb table keeps only in-frame clones and is missing some. The top ten clones hold 3.5% to 4.5% of a sample with about 67,000 clones, 87% of them seen once. Autoimmune disease history or systemic immunosuppression was exclusionary. Trimming took 5 bases from V and 3 from J, leaving 10 bases between them. This CDR3 is built from 13 residues. Per the germline V gene, CDR1 is SGHAT and CDR2 is FQNNGV. The sequence derives from an adult with an advanced solid tumor such as melanoma, head and neck, liver or kidney cancer. The sample here was CD4+ or CD8+ T cells sorted from blood, taken in a trial of the OX40 agonist ivuxolimab. The chain couples TRBV11-2 to TRBJ2-5; D is uncertain. The CDR3 region is CASSRLEEETQYF. CDR3 nucleotides: TGTGCCAGCAGCCGCCTAGAAGAAGAGACCCAGTACTTC.